This T cell receptor (beta chain) is from a study of T-cell memory formation after mild COVID-19. This clonotype occurred many times. The target antigen is unknown. The germline V and J ends were trimmed by 0 bases and 2 bases, with 8 bases remaining between them. The CDR3 contains 14 residues. Germline lookup yields CDR1 SGHRS and CDR2 YFSETQ. The authors produced TCR alpha and TCR beta cDNA libraries with sample barcodes and UMIs by 5'RACE using constant-segment primers. TCRdb used MiXCR to reprocess the 5' RACE reads, holding one entry per CDR3 protein. The sample carries about 350,000 distinct CDR3 sequences, around 15% recorded once. Overall study findings and caveats: Clones that contracted from day 15 to 85 had balanced CD4/CD8; later expanders were CD4+ biased. The SARS-CoV-2 specificity of second-wave clones reaching peak at day 37 remained unverified. CD4+ clones that contracted lay mainly in CM and EM; CD8+ ones lay in EMRA.

The sequence derives from a man between 18 and 29 years old who had mild COVID-19 (a few samples of this study predate the infection). Cell type and time point are not known. Sequences were obtained from PBMCs or a T cell subset sorted from them (not recorded which). The chain joins TRBV5-1 to TRBJ1-2; D not resolved. The CDR3 is CASSLVQSNYGYTF. CDR3 in DNA: TGCGCCAGCAGCTTGGTACAGTCCAACTATGGCTACACCTTC.